These 18 T cell receptor beta chains originate from one sample sequenced in a study of T cells in Graves' hyperthyroidism and ophthalmopathy. TCR beta CDR3 sequences were amplified from RNA transcripts. The HTBI primer set drove a first-round RT-PCR of the TCR CDR3. In TCRdb, the multiplex PCR reads were re-called with MiXCR into one record per CDR3 protein. This table holds around 240,000 distinct CDR3 sequences, 13% to 15% found once. The source material was blood. The receptors were sampled from a woman in her thirties or forties with Graves' hyperthyroidism that later progressed to Graves' ophthalmopathy.

This clonotype was seen at least ten times. V gene TRBV7-8 combines with J gene TRBJ1-5; 9 nucleotides align to TRBD1. Germline loops: CDR1 SGHVS, CDR2 FQNEAQ. CDR3 length equals 16 residues. The V segment lost 1 base and the J segment 6 bases; nucleotides outside the gene matches: 7. The chain's CDR3 is CASSLEGQGNRQPQHF. The CDR3 nucleotides read TGTGCCAGCAGCTTAGAAGGACAGGGGAATCGTCAGCCCCAGCATTTT.

This clonotype has ten or more counts. The chain has TRBV10-2 and TRBJ2-1, with unresolved D. The CDR3 covers 13 residues. The V and J ends lost 4 bases and 6 bases respectively, with 10 bases between them. Germline V gives CDR1 WSHSY, CDR2 SAAADI. CDR3 nucleotides: TGCGCCAGCAGTGCTAAGCCTACCAATGAGCAGTTCTTC. This codes for CASSAKPTNEQFF.

There are many counts of this clonotype. The chain couples TRBV18 to TRBJ1-5, with TRBD1 matching over 8 bases. The length of the CDR3 is 14 residues. The V segment lost 5 bases and the J segment 3 bases; nucleotides outside the gene matches: 3. Germline CDR1 is KGHSH and CDR2 is LQKENI. The CDR3 nucleotides are TGTGCCAGCTCAGCGGACAGGGTCAATCAGCCCCAGCATTTT. Translation gives CASSADRVNQPQHF.

This clonotype was detected ten times or more. The chain carries TRBV14 and TRBJ1-4, with a possible D match to TRBD1 (6 bases). Between the trimmed V and J ends, which lost 4 bases and 0 bases, there was a span of 9 bases. Germline V gives CDR1 SGHDN, CDR2 FVKESK. The CDR3 loop spans 15 amino acids. For the CDR3, the DNA is TGTGCCAGCAGCCTCCGGACAGCAACTAATGAAAAACTGTTTTTT. Encoded protein: CASSLRTATNEKLFF.

Here the CDR3 DNA reads TGCGCCAGCAGCTTGTGGGGCCGTGAGCAGTTCTTC. It codes for CASSLWGREQFF. The chain combines TRBV5-1 with TRBJ2-1; perhaps TRBD1 as D (5 bases). Germline V CDR1 and CDR2: SGHRS, YFSETQ. V was clipped by 1 base and J by 9 bases, with 8 bases between them. The CDR3 covers 12 residues.

This chain uses TRBV5-1 with TRBJ2-7; maybe TRBD1 (6 bases). CDR1 and CDR2 from the germline V gene are SGHRS and YFSETQ. The germline V and J ends were trimmed by 4 bases and 3 bases, with 17 bases remaining between them. There are 15 residues in the CDR3. The CDR3 loop reads CASSPSPGQSYEQYF. Written as DNA, the CDR3 is TGCGCCAGCAGCCCAAGTCCGGGACAAAGCTACGAGCAGTACTTC.

This clonotype was counted ten times or more. The chain joins TRBV3-1 to TRBJ1-2; no firm D call. This CDR3 is built from 13 residues. Deletions cut 1 base from V and 3 bases from J, with 6 bases between. Germline CDR1 LGHDT, CDR2 YNNKEL (reference sequence). The CDR3: CASSQVGDYGYTF. CDR3 nucleotide sequence: TGTGCCAGCAGCCAAGTTGGGGACTATGGCTACACCTTC.

Many counts were recorded for this clonotype. The chain combines TRBV28 with TRBJ1-1; a weak D match, TRBD1 (6 bases). V gave up 4 bases and J gave up 4 bases, with 16 bases separating them. Germline values: CDR1 MDHEN, CDR2 SYDVKM. The CDR3 is made up of 15 amino acids. The CDR3 DNA sequence: TGTGCCAGCAGTTCATCAGGGGTAGGGATCACTGAAGCTTTCTTT. Encoded protein: CASSSSGVGITEAFF. The complete variable domain, with remaining parts taken from reference TRBV28 and TRBJ1-1, reads DVKVTQSSRYLVKRTGEKVFLECVQDMDHENMFWYRQDPGLGLRLIYFSYDVKMKEKGDIPEGYSVSREKKERFSLILESASTNQTSMYLCASSSSGVGITEAFFGQGTRLTVV.

In its sample, this clonotype was seen a few times. The chain has TRBV9 and TRBJ2-2, with 7 bases lining up with TRBD2. The CDR3 runs 15 residues. Trimming cost V 4 bases and J 6 bases; bases outside gene matches: 9. CDR1 is SGDLS and CDR2 is YYNGEE in the germline V gene. The CDR3 DNA reads TGTGCCAGCAGCCCCCCGGGGAGGGCTGCCGGGGAGCTGTTTTTT. Protein: CASSPPGRAAGELFF.

This clonotype was picked up many times. This chain joins TRBV2 and TRBJ1-1; D gene ambiguous. The CDR3 totals 14 residues. In germline, CDR1 is SNHLY, CDR2 FYNNEI. Trimming stripped 1 base from V and 6 bases from J, with 12 bases between. In nucleotides, the CDR3 is TGTGCCAGCAGTGAAGTACAGACACCACCTGAAGCTTTCTTT. Translation: CASSEVQTPPEAFF.

There are many counts of this clonotype. The rearrangement links TRBV5-1 to TRBJ2-7; TRBD2 is a possible D gene (6 bases). CDR1 SGHRS and CDR2 YFSETQ come from the germline V gene. Trimming shortened V by 0 bases and J by 3 bases, and 13 bases separated the two germline ends. The CDR3 runs to 15 residues. The CDR3 DNA reads TGCGCCAGCAGCTTGGCCATTGGAGGGATCTACGAGCAGTACTTC. Encoded protein: CASSLAIGGIYEQYF.

This clonotype was seen at least ten times. The chain joins TRBV9 to TRBJ2-2, with 8 bases identical to TRBD2. CDR1 SGDLS and CDR2 YYNGEE come from the germline V gene. V was pared by 0 bases and J by 6 bases, with 10 bases of the junction left unmatched. This CDR3 has 17 residues. The CDR3 DNA is TGTGCCAGCAGCGTAGCCCCCCCGGGGGGGTTATCCGGGGAGCTGTTTTTT. It encodes CASSVAPPGGLSGELFF.

This rearrangement joins TRBV28 to TRBJ2-5; no reliable D call. The germline gives CDR1 MDHEN, CDR2 SYDVKM. Deletions cut 5 bases from V and 1 base from J, with 11 bases between. This CDR3 has 14 residues. CDR3 sequence: CASSPSLRQETQYF. The CDR3 bases are TGTGCCAGCAGTCCCAGCCTACGCCAAGAGACCCAGTACTTC.

This clonotype has just a few counts. V usage is TRBV29-1 and J usage is TRBJ1-1; D possibly corresponds to TRBD1 (6 bases). Between the trimmed V and J ends, which lost 0 bases and 4 bases, there was a span of 12 bases. Germline V gene lookup returns CDR1 SQVTM and CDR2 ANQGSEA. This CDR3 has 14 residues. In DNA, the CDR3 is TGCAGCGTTGAAGAGGGGGGGGCTCCCACTGAAGCTTTCTTT. It encodes CSVEEGGAPTEAFF.

The rearrangement links TRBV28 to TRBJ2-7; 12 bases match TRBD2. This CDR3 has 18 residues. The germline gives CDR1 MDHEN, CDR2 SYDVKM. J lost 4 bases, V lost 4 bases, and 14 bases had no gene match. Here the CDR3 DNA reads TGTGCCAGCAGTTGGGAGACTAGCGGGAGATCTGTGTGGTACGAGCAGTACTTC. This sequence encodes CASSWETSGRSVWYEQYF.

Ten or more counts support this clonotype. The chain carries TRBV6-1 and TRBJ2-5; the D gene is possibly TRBD1 (6 bases). V dropped 6 bases and J dropped 5 bases, with 19 bases sitting between them. The CDR3 is 15 amino acids. Germline V gene sequence: CDR1 MNHNS, CDR2 SASEGT. CDR3 loop: CASSVEQGSGETQYF. CDR3 bases: TGTGCCAGCAGCGTCGAACAGGGCTCCGGGGAGACCCAGTACTTC.

On this clonotype: Sequence at one end of the junction differs from germline and may be a read error. The chain uses TRBV6-5 and TRBJ2-3; 9 nucleotides agree with TRBD1. The CDR3 loop spans 19 amino acids. CDR1 and CDR2 from the germline V gene are MNHEY and SVGAGI. The CDR3 bases are TGTGCCAGCAGTTTAATAACAGGGGGCTTGAGGACCGACACAGGTACGCAGTATTTT. Translation gives CASSLITGGLRTDTGTQYF.

This clonotype was seen ten or more times. V usage is TRBV20-1 and J usage is TRBJ1-1; possibly TRBD1 for D (6 bases). Trimming removed 1 base at V and 5 bases at J, with 14 bases between. The length of the CDR3 is 14 residues. The germline CDR1 and CDR2 sequences are DFQATT and SNEGSKA (reference sequence). The CDR3 loop is CSARALQGLTEAFF. In DNA, the CDR3 is TGCAGTGCTAGAGCACTACAGGGCTTGACTGAAGCTTTCTTT.